This TCR beta chain was found in a study of blood T cell repertoires in COVID-19. The wider study: Italy, Spain and the United States were the sources of the convalescent and acute COVID-19 samples.

V was trimmed by 1 base and J by 1 base, leaving 10 bases between them. The CDR3 covers 16 residues. Germline lookup yields CDR1 LGHNA and CDR2 YNFKEQ. Original analysis: Scientists estimated how many nucleated cells there were by amplifying reference gene primers. TCRdb's table, derived via immunoSEQ multiplex PCR, lists solely in-frame clones and lacks some. D and trimming come from the DNA, and the V and J calls and clone size come from that table. The sample shows under 550,000 clones, over 85% of them seen only once. Patients at the Seattle site were enrolled during active infection and followed longitudinally.

V and J are TRBV4-2 and TRBJ2-2, with D possibly being TRBD2 (6 bases). The sample taken for sequencing was peripheral blood. This TCR was recovered from a man younger than 35 with COVID-19, enrolled during active disease. This CDR3 reads CASSQVVGGNTGELFF. CDR3 sequence (DNA): TGTGCCAGCAGCCAAGTTGTGGGAGGGAACACCGGGGAGCTGTTTTTT.